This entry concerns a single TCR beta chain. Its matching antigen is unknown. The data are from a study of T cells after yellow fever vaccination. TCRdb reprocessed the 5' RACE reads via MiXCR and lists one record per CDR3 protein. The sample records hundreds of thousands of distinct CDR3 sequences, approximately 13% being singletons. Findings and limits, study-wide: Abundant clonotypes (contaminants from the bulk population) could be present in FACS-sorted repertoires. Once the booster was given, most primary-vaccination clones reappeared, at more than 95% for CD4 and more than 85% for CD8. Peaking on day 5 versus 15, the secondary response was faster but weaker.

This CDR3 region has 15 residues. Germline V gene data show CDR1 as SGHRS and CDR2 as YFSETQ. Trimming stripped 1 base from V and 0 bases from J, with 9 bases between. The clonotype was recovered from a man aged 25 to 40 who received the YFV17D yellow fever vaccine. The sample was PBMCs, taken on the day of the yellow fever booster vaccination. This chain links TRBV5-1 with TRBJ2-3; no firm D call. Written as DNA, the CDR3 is TGCGCCAGCAGCTTGAGGGCAGGAAGCACAGATACGCAGTATTTT. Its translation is CASSLRAGSTDTQYF.